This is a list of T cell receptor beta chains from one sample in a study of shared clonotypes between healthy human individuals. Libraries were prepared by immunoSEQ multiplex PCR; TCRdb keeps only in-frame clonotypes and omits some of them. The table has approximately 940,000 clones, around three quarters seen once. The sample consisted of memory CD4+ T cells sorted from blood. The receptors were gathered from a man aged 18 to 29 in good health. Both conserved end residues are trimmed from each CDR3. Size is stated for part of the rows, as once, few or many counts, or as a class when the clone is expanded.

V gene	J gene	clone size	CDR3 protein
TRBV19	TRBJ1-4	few	ASTPRDNEKLF
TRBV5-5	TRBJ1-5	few	ASSLDGRQRNQPQH
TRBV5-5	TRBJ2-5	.	ASSLLSGGAEETQY
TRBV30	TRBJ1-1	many	AWSVRRAEAF
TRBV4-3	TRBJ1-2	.	ASSQDGLYGYT
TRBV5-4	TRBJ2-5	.	ASSRDGPPGH
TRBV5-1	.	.	ASSLGLAGEQY
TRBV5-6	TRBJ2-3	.	ASSRTGTALTDTQY
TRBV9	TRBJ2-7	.	ASSVDTGGNDEQY
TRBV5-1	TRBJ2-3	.	ATAREGLSDTQY
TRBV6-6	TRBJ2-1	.	ASSSKGGSSYNEQF
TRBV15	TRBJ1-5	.	ATSRDVDPQH
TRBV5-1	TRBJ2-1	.	ASSRDPLNKNEQF
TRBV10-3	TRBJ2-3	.	ATARGEADTQY
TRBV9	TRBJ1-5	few	ASSPGLGDQPQH